These 30 T cell receptor beta chains were sequenced from one sample in a study of cytomegalovirus exposure and HLA in healthy donors. PCR involved 60 Vbeta and 13 Jbeta primers. Clones were read by immunoSEQ multiplex PCR, and TCRdb kept only the in-frame ones, dropping some. The sample shows roughly 160,000 clones, about four fifths of them seen only once. The sequenced material came from PBMCs. These receptors all come from a man in his forties or fifties in good health and CMV-seropositive.

In this sample, this clone turned up once. V and J are TRBV7-2 and TRBJ1-5; D unresolved. The CDR3 is 13 residues long. Trimming shortened V by 5 bases and J by 7 bases, and 12 bases separated the two germline ends. Germline V CDR1 and CDR2: SGHTA, FQGNSA. The CDR3 nucleotides are TGTGCCAGCAGCCGAAAAGCGGGGCAGCCCCAGCATTTT. Translating it yields CASSRKAGQPQHF.

The V gene is TRBV13, the J gene TRBJ2-7; D is ambiguous. This CDR3 has 14 residues. CDR1 is PRHDT and CDR2 is FYEKMQ in the germline V gene (reference sequence). Trimming removed 0 bases at V and 2 bases at J, with 8 bases between. As DNA, the CDR3 is TGTGCCAGCAGCTTAGGCTTGCGCCCCTACGAGCAGTACTTC. Protein product: CASSLGLRPYEQYF.

The rearrangement uses TRBV5-1 and TRBJ2-1; the match to TRBD2 covers 8 bases. This CDR3 region has 15 residues. With V trimmed by 7 bases and J by 9 bases, 15 bases remained unmatched. The germline gives CDR1 SGHRS, CDR2 YFSETQ. CDR3 sequence (DNA): TGCGCCAGCGGAAGGAACGGGAGGGAGGGGGGTGAGCAGTTCTTC. The encoded protein is CASGRNGREGGEQFF.

This clone has just one count. V and J are TRBV27 and TRBJ2-7, with 8 bases identical to TRBD1. CDR1 is MNHEY and CDR2 is SMNVEV in the germline V gene (reference sequence). The CDR3 runs 15 residues. The V and J ends lost 5 bases and 3 bases, in that order; junction bases with no gene match: 9. CDR3 residues: CASSITGQGFYEQYF. For the CDR3, the DNA is TGTGCCAGCAGTATAACCGGACAGGGATTCTACGAGCAGTACTTC.

This clone has only one observation. J is TRBJ1-1 and V is TRBV30; 9 positions agree with TRBD1. The CDR3 is 15 residues long. Losses at the gene ends were 3 bases for V and 6 bases for J; bases not matched to a gene: 11. Germline V CDR1 and CDR2: GTSNPN, SVGIG (reference sequence). The CDR3 spells CAWRGQGNERAEAFF. The CDR3 DNA reads TGTGCCTGGAGGGGACAGGGAAACGAGAGGGCTGAAGCTTTCTTT.

This rearrangement joins TRBV30 to TRBJ2-7; 10 nucleotides agree with TRBD1. The CDR3 loop spans 15 amino acids. V gave up 6 bases and J gave up 5 bases; unmatched junction bases: 13. CDR1 and CDR2 from the germline V gene are GTSNPN and SVGIG (reference sequence). The CDR3 loop reads CACMGLGQGKHEQYF. The CDR3 bases are TGTGCCTGTATGGGACTGGGACAGGGGAAACACGAGCAGTACTTC.

This clone was counted once. The J gene is TRBJ2-1, the V gene TRBV9; TRBD2 might be the D (7 bases). V lost 7 bases and J lost 0, with 17 bases in between. Per the germline V gene, CDR1 is SGDLS and CDR2 is YYNGEE. The CDR3 covers 16 residues. The CDR3 DNA sequence: TGTGCCAGCGCCAAGGGGGGGCCTAGCTCCTACAATGAGCAGTTCTTC. It specifies CASAKGGPSSYNEQFF.

This chain connects TRBV4-1 to TRBJ2-5, with D possibly TRBD1 on 5 matching bases. The germline gives CDR1 MGHRA, CDR2 YSYEKL. Trimming left V 0 bases short and J 7 bases short, with 18 bases between. This CDR3 contains 16 residues. CDR3 DNA: TGCGCCAGCAGCCAAGAAAGGGGCGTGGCCGCCGGGACCCAGTACTTC. Translated: CASSQERGVAAGTQYF.

This clone has more than one count but fewer than ten. This chain joins TRBV7-6 and TRBJ2-3; 9 nucleotides agree with TRBD1. Germline V gene lookup returns CDR1 SGHVS and CDR2 FNYEAQ. This CDR3 contains 15 residues. V trimming: 5 bases; J trimming: 4 bases; junction bases outside the gene matches: 7. The CDR3 is CASSPGTGRADTQYF. As DNA, the CDR3 is TGTGCCAGCAGCCCGGGGACAGGGCGTGCAGATACGCAGTATTTT.

The chain recombines TRBV11-3 with TRBJ2-2; 8 bases line up with TRBD1. V gave up 5 bases and J gave up 6 bases; unmatched junction bases: 2. The CDR3 covers 13 residues. Germline V gene lookup returns CDR1 SGHNT and CDR2 YENEEA. Here the CDR3 reads CASSPQGAGELFF. DNA for the CDR3: TGTGCCAGCAGCCCACAGGGGGCCGGGGAGCTGTTTTTT.

The chain couples TRBV5-1 to TRBJ1-1, with 7 nucleotides matching TRBD1. CDR3 length: 16 amino acids. With V trimmed by 4 bases and J by 0 bases, 9 bases remained unmatched. Germline CDR1 SGHRS, CDR2 YFSETQ. The CDR3 region has the DNA TGCGCCAGCAGCGACCGGGACAGAAGTATGAACACTGAAGCTTTCTTT. Protein product: CASSDRDRSMNTEAFF.

The V gene is TRBV7-9, the J gene TRBJ1-2, with 9 bases that match TRBD1. V shed 1 base and J 6 bases; nucleotides not matched to a gene: 3. The CDR3 covers 14 residues. Germline V gene sequence: CDR1 SEHNR, CDR2 FQNEAQ (reference sequence). The CDR3 loop is CASSLEGTGNGYTF. As DNA, the CDR3 is TGTGCCAGCAGCTTAGAGGGGACAGGGAATGGCTACACCTTC. The variable domain in full, with the rest retrieved from reference TRBV7-9 and TRBJ1-2, is DTGVSQNPRHKITKRGQNVTFRCDPISEHNRLYWYRQTLGQGPEFLTYFQNEAQLEKSRLLSDRFSAERPKGSFSTLEIQRTEQGDSAMYLCASSLEGTGNGYTFGSGTRLTVV.

This chain joins TRBV19 and TRBJ2-5, with TRBD2 matching over 7 bases. Trimming took 1 base from V and 3 from J; bases not matched to a gene: 2. This CDR3 is built from 14 residues. Germline V gene data show CDR1 as LNHDA and CDR2 as SQIVND (reference sequence). The CDR3 here is CASSIGAGEETQYF. CDR3 DNA: TGTGCCAGTAGTATAGGGGCGGGAGAAGAGACCCAGTACTTC. The full variable domain, completed using reference TRBV19 and TRBJ2-5, is DGGITQSPKYLFRKEGQNVTLSCEQNLNHDAMYWYRQDPGQGLRLIYYSQIVNDFQKGDIAEGYSVSREKKESFPLTVTSAQKNPTAFYLCASSIGAGEETQYFGPGTRLLVL.

J is TRBJ2-5 and V is TRBV5-6, with TRBD1 identical over 8 bases. The germline gives CDR1 SGHDT, CDR2 YYEEEE. CDR3 length equals 14 residues. V dropped 4 bases and J dropped 4; count of bases not matched to a gene: 6. CDR3 loop: CASSLGQGRETQYF. For the CDR3, the DNA is TGTGCCAGCAGCCTAGGACAGGGTCGAGAGACCCAGTACTTC.

The V and J genes are TRBV5-1 and TRBJ2-3; 14 nucleotides line up with TRBD2. Germline V CDR1 and CDR2: SGHRS, YFSETQ. With 3 bases clipped from V and 6 bases from J, the junction kept 0 bases outside the gene matches. This CDR3 has 14 amino acids. CDR3 in amino acids: CASSWTSGGDTQYF. The CDR3 DNA is TGCGCCAGCAGCTGGACTAGCGGGGGGGATACGCAGTATTTT.

CDR3 protein: CASNRDSDNSPLHF. The CDR3, as DNA: TGTGCCAGTAACAGGGACAGCGATAATTCACCCCTCCACTTT. The chain is built from TRBV19 and TRBJ1-6; TRBD1 matches at 7 bases. This CDR3 region has 14 residues. J gave up 5 bases and V 7 bases, and 5 bases lay outside the gene matches. The V gene's germline CDR1 is LNHDA and CDR2 SQIVND (reference sequence).

The rearrangement uses TRBV18 and TRBJ2-1, with 8 bases aligning to TRBD2. The V gene end was trimmed by 0 bases and the J gene end by 9 bases; junction bases not matched to a gene: 7. The CDR3 consists of 15 residues. Germline V CDR1 and CDR2: KGHSH, LQKENI. The CDR3 nucleotides read TGTGCCAGCTCACCACCGGGGACTAGAGGCGGTGAGCAGTTCTTC. Translating gives CASSPPGTRGGEQFF.

The count of this clone is one. V is TRBV2 and J is TRBJ1-1; TRBD1 is a possible D gene (6 bases). CDR1 and CDR2 (germline): SNHLY, FYNNEI. The CDR3 is 15 residues long. Trimming removed 5 bases at V and 1 base at J, with 14 bases between. DNA of the CDR3: TGTGCCAGCAGTAGGGGGAGGGGGGGGAACACTGAAGCTTTCTTT. Residues: CASSRGRGGNTEAFF.

The genes are TRBV18 and TRBJ2-7; 9 bases line up with TRBD1. J lost 3 bases, V lost 3 bases, and 9 bases had no gene match. The CDR3 has 16 amino acids. Germline-derived CDR1 and CDR2 are KGHSH and LQKENI. The CDR3 sequence is CASSPLPGTGIYEQYF. CDR3 DNA: TGTGCCAGCTCACCGTTACCCGGGACAGGGATCTACGAGCAGTACTTC.

This chain uses TRBV6-5 with TRBJ2-7; 7 nucleotides line up with TRBD1. The CDR3 contains 15 residues. Looked up from germline, CDR1 is MNHEY and CDR2 is SVGAGI. Trimming cost V 6 bases and J 0 bases; bases outside gene matches: 8. The CDR3 spells CASSSPGQSSYEQYF. DNA for the CDR3: TGTGCCAGCAGCTCCCCGGGACAGAGCTCCTACGAGCAGTACTTC.

This clone was detected only a few times. The chain has TRBV30 and TRBJ1-3, with D unclear. This CDR3 has 15 residues. CDR1 GTSNPN and CDR2 SVGIG come from the germline V gene (reference sequence). V lost 1 base and J lost 3, with 13 bases in between. CDR3 loop: CAWSDVGVYGNTIYF. DNA of the CDR3: TGTGCCTGGAGTGATGTCGGGGTTTATGGAAACACCATATATTTT. The full variable domain, in which reference TRBV30 and TRBJ1-3 provide the parts outside the CDR3, is SQTIHQWPATLVQPVGSPLSLECTVEGTSNPNLYWYRQAAGRGLQLLFYSVGIGQISSEVPQNLSASRPQDRQFILSSKKLLLSDSGFYLCAWSDVGVYGNTIYFGEGSWLTVV.

This clone appeared a single time. The chain employs TRBV4-2 and TRBJ2-7, with 14 nucleotides matching TRBD2. The CDR3 consists of 14 residues. Germline V lookup: CDR1 LGHNA, CDR2 YNFKEQ. V was clipped by 5 bases and J by 7 bases; unmatched bases: 4. CDR3 residues: CASSSGLAGAEQYF. The CDR3 bases are TGTGCCAGCAGCTCGGGACTAGCGGGAGCTGAGCAGTACTTC.

This chain joins TRBV19 and TRBJ2-7; the D gene is possibly TRBD1 (6 bases). This CDR3 is built from 11 residues. Trimming removed 5 bases from V and 6 bases from J, with 8 bases in between. CDR1 and CDR2 (germline): LNHDA, SQIVND (reference sequence). This CDR3 is CASSSGVEQYF. DNA of the CDR3: TGTGCCAGTAGTTCAGGGGTCGAGCAGTACTTC.

The J gene is TRBJ2-7, the V gene TRBV28; the match to TRBD2 covers 11 bases. Germline V gene sequence: CDR1 MDHEN, CDR2 SYDVKM. With V trimmed by 6 bases and J by 5 bases, 15 bases remained unmatched. This CDR3 region has 17 residues. The DNA of the CDR3 is TGTGCCAGCAGAACCGTCACTAGCGGGAGCCGGAGAAACGAGCAGTACTTC. Its protein is CASRTVTSGSRRNEQYF.

The chain carries TRBV27 and TRBJ1-2; 9 bases map to TRBD1. V lost 3 bases, J lost 8 bases, and 10 bases stayed unmatched. The CDR3 consists of 15 residues. Germline V gene lookup returns CDR1 MNHEY and CDR2 SMNVEV (reference sequence). The CDR3 protein is CASSFLTGGFGGYTF. The CDR3, as DNA: TGTGCCAGCAGTTTTCTGACAGGGGGTTTCGGGGGCTACACCTTC.

Only a few counts were recorded for this clone. The rearrangement uses TRBV18 and TRBJ2-7, with 9 positions matching TRBD1. The last part of the DNA fits TRBJ2-5 better; the J call may be wrong. Germline values: CDR1 KGHSH, CDR2 LQKENI. The CDR3 runs to 15 residues. CDR3 sequence reads: CASSDGTGSGETQYF. The DNA for the CDR3 is TGTGCCAGCTCGGACGGGACAGGGTCTGGAGAGACCCAGTACTTC.

This chain joins TRBV19 and TRBJ2-3, with a tentative D call TRBD2 (6 bases). From germline, CDR1 is LNHDA and CDR2 SQIVND (reference sequence). V was shortened by 3 bases and J by 10 bases, with 14 bases between the two germline ends. This CDR3 contains 13 residues. In DNA, the CDR3 is TGTGCCAGTAGTATGGGGTGGCGGGATCCGCAGTATTTT. Encoded protein: CASSMGWRDPQYF.

In its sample, this clone was seen once. The chain combines TRBV19 with TRBJ2-5; 10 positions match TRBD1. The DNA end favors TRBJ2-7, so the J call may be wrong. Germline loops: CDR1 LNHDA, CDR2 SQIVND (reference sequence). The CDR3 consists of 14 residues. This CDR3 reads CASSIGQGVNEQYF. CDR3 coding DNA: TGTGCCAGTAGTATCGGACAGGGGGTAAACGAGCAGTACTTC.

The V gene is TRBV5-4, the J gene TRBJ2-7, with D perhaps TRBD1 (6 bases). Germline CDR1 and CDR2: SGHNT and YYREEE (reference sequence). V shed 1 base and J shed 6 bases, with 17 bases lying between them. The CDR3 runs 15 residues. The CDR3, as DNA: TGTGCCAGCAGCTTGACAGGGTCGATGGGAAGCGAGCAGTACTTC. It yields the protein CASSLTGSMGSEQYF.

This chain links TRBV19 with TRBJ1-5; D is uncertain. This CDR3 is built from 13 residues. Germline V gene sequence: CDR1 LNHDA, CDR2 SQIVND (reference sequence). Trimming removed 7 bases from V and 5 bases from J, with 12 bases in between. CDR3 sequence (DNA): TGTGCCAGTACGGGAGGGAGCGATCAGCCCCAGCATTTT. Protein product: CASTGGSDQPQHF.